A single sample is the source of the 14 T cell receptor beta chains below, sequenced in a study of blood T cells in healthy people across ages. PCR was performed a second time for about 7 to 11 cycles using a sample-barcoded 5' primer and a J-beta primer mix. Each CDR3 protein is one row after TCRdb ran MiXCR on the 5' RACE reads. The sample has 1.5 million to 2 million distinct CDR3 sequences, roughly 30% seen once. Sequenced input: blood. The source of these receptors is a woman in her thirties in good health.

The chain has TRBV2 and TRBJ2-7; TRBD1 agrees at 9 bases. Trimming at V came to 7 bases and at J to 6 bases, leaving 10 bases not matched to a gene. The CDR3 has 14 amino acids. Germline assignment: CDR1 SNHLY and CDR2 FYNNEI. In DNA form, the CDR3 reads TGTGCCAGCAATCCACAGGGGGCGCCGGGCGAGCAGTACTTC. It encodes CASNPQGAPGEQYF.

The genes are TRBV6-1 and TRBJ2-7; D is perhaps TRBD1 or TRBD2 (5 bases each). The DNA end is more similar to TRBJ2-5, so the J call may be wrong. CDR1 is MNHNS, CDR2 SASEGT, per germline. The CDR3 has 14 residues. The CDR3 loop is CASSEKGSGETQYF. The CDR3, as DNA: TGTGCCAGCAGTGAAAAGGGGTCGGGGGAGACCCAGTACTTC.

The V and J genes are TRBV29-1 and TRBJ1-1, with 8 bases aligning to TRBD1. Per germline, CDR1 SQVTM and CDR2 ANQGSEA. V was clipped by 5 bases and J by 5 bases; unmatched bases: 4. The CDR3 loop spans 12 amino acids. The CDR3 region is CSVTGGRTEAFF. In nucleotides, the CDR3 is TGCAGCGTTACAGGGGGTCGGACTGAAGCTTTCTTT.

J is TRBJ2-7 and V is TRBV20-1, with D possibly matching TRBD2 (6 bases). This CDR3 has 16 residues. Germline loops: CDR1 DFQATT, CDR2 SNEGSKA (reference sequence). With 0 bases removed from V and 0 bases from J, the gap between germline ends came to 15 bases. This chain's CDR3 is CSARDGRLPYSYEQYF. CDR3 coding DNA: TGCAGTGCTAGAGATGGGAGGTTGCCCTACTCCTACGAGCAGTACTTC.

The rearrangement links TRBV7-9 to TRBJ2-3, with D unclear. V was trimmed by 0 bases and J by 3 bases, leaving 10 bases between them. This CDR3 is 15 amino acids long. Germline assignment: CDR1 SEHNR and CDR2 FQNEAQ (reference sequence). The CDR3 protein is CASSLAQDRTDTQYF. The CDR3, as DNA: TGTGCCAGCAGCTTAGCCCAAGACCGGACAGATACGCAGTATTTT.

This clonotype has just a few counts. CDR3 coding DNA: TGTGCCAGCACTCCCAGTTGGGACGATGGCTACACCTTC. It translates to CASTPSWDDGYTF. This rearrangement joins TRBV28 to TRBJ1-2; weak D call: TRBD1 (5 bases). The CDR3 has 13 residues. Trimming removed 7 bases at V and 6 bases at J, with 15 bases between. The germline gives CDR1 MDHEN, CDR2 SYDVKM.

The chain couples TRBV15 to TRBJ2-4; 8 positions agree with TRBD2. Judging by the DNA end, TRBJ2-7 fits better; the J call may be wrong. Germline lookup yields CDR1 LNHNV and CDR2 YYDKDF (reference sequence). This CDR3 has 14 residues. CDR3: CATSRIAGIGEQYF. CDR3 DNA sequence: TGTGCCACCAGCAGGATAGCGGGAATAGGCGAGCAGTACTTC.

This clonotype has only a few counts. J is TRBJ2-3 and V is TRBV20-1, with D unresolved. The CDR3 contains 12 residues. Trimming stripped 3 bases from V and 4 bases from J, with 8 bases between. Per the germline V gene, CDR1 is DFQATT and CDR2 is SNEGSKA (reference sequence). The CDR3 is CSARSPPDTQYF. The CDR3 DNA follows: TGCAGTGCTAGGTCCCCCCCAGATACGCAGTATTTT.

This clonotype was recorded only once. The chain is built from TRBV5-4 and TRBJ2-3; 11 bases fit TRBD2. CDR3 size: 16 residues. The junction had 7 bases not matched to a gene; V was cut back by 2 bases and J by 5 bases. Per germline, CDR1 SGHNT and CDR2 YYREEE (reference sequence). CDR3 nucleotides: TGTGCCAGCAGCTTAGTAGCGGGGGGGCAGGGAGATACGCAGTATTTT. It codes for CASSLVAGGQGDTQYF.

The genes are TRBV4-1 and TRBJ2-3; TRBD2 is a possible D gene (6 bases). Germline V gives CDR1 MGHRA, CDR2 YSYEKL. This CDR3 has 18 amino acids. V was shortened by 2 bases and J by 0 bases, with 18 bases between the two germline ends. The CDR3 bases are TGCGCCAGCAGCCAAAGATGTGTTCCTAGCGCTAGCACAGATACGCAGTATTTT. Its translation: CASSQRCVPSASTDTQYF.

This chain joins TRBV12-3 or TRBV12-4 and TRBJ2-1, with 10 nucleotides matching TRBD2. The CDR3 spans 17 residues. V dropped 2 bases and J dropped 0; count of bases not matched to a gene: 4. The CDR3, as DNA: TGTGCCAGCAGTTTACGGGCTAGCGGGAGCTCCTACAATGAGCAGTTCTTC. This gives the protein CASSLRASGSSYNEQFF.

The table lists this clonotype with many counts. The V call is TRBV20-1, the J call TRBJ2-4; D is possibly TRBD2 (6 bases). In germline, CDR1 is DFQATT, CDR2 SNEGSKA (reference sequence). Trimming left V 7 bases short and J 1 base short, with 23 bases between. This CDR3 has 17 residues. CDR3 coding DNA: TGCAGTGATGGGGGGAGTCTAGCGAGTAACGCCAAAAACATTCAGTACTTC. Encoded protein: CSDGGSLASNAKNIQYF.

V usage is TRBV2 and J usage is TRBJ2-3, with D possibly being TRBD2 (6 bases). The V gene lost 4 bases and the J gene lost 5 bases, with 13 bases spanning the gap. Per germline, CDR1 SNHLY and CDR2 FYNNEI. The CDR3 contains 14 residues. The DNA for the CDR3 is TGTGCCAGCAGTGGTTGGGACTGGCAAGATACGCAGTATTTT. Amino acids: CASSGWDWQDTQYF.

A remark on this clonotype: One junction end disagrees with the germline gene, perhaps due to a read error. The CDR3 here is CASSPPTSGRAKETQYF. The DNA for the CDR3 is TGCGCCAGCAGCCCCCCGACTAGCGGGAGGGCCAAAGAGACCCAGTACTTC. This sequence joins TRBV7-9 and TRBJ2-5; 14 nucleotides agree with TRBD2. The CDR3 spans 17 residues. Germline V gene lookup returns CDR1 SEHNR and CDR2 FQNEAQ (reference sequence).